The sequence of this TCR beta chain was determined in a study of response to subunit inactivated influenza vaccine. Study-level points and caveats: Authors suggested seasonal influenza vaccinations each recruit few new T cells.

TCRdb re-called the RT-PCR reads through MiXCR, storing one row per CDR3 protein. The table records roughly 650,000 distinct CDR3 sequences, 12% to 15% of them present only once. As concerns this clonotype: What it binds is not known.

CDR1 is MNHNS, CDR2 SASEGT, per germline. This CDR3 is built from 15 residues. The germline V and J ends were trimmed by 1 base and 0 bases, with 9 bases remaining between them. The chain combines TRBV6-1 with TRBJ1-2; no clear D gene. The TCR comes from a man between 45 and 60 years old who received an inactivated influenza vaccine. The sample here was PBMCs from blood, taken 14 to 15 days before vaccination. The CDR3 DNA follows: TGTGCCAGCAGTGAAGAGACGGTTCCTAACTATGGCTACACCTTC. Amino acid sequence: CASSEETVPNYGYTF.